This TCR beta chain was recorded in a study of Graves' ophthalmopathy and Graves' hyperthyroidism (dated by TCRdb to 2017 to 2018). Concerning the study at large: Peripheral blood was collected at initial diagnosis, prior to any treatment. For training and testing, the 100 patients in the discovery cohort were randomly divided in a 7:3 ratio. The independent validation cohort included approximately 19 hyperthyroidism patients plus 17 patients who later progressed from hyperthyroidism to ophthalmopathy. To explore V-J signatures that separate ophthalmopathy from hyperthyroidism, a discovery set of around 97 patients was enrolled, consisting of 43 with ophthalmopathy and some 56 with stable hyperthyroidism. To tell Graves' ophthalmopathy apart from Graves' hyperthyroidism, and to predict which patients would progress to ophthalmopathy, the study relied on TCR beta repertoire signatures. In total, over 130 blood samples were TCR-sequenced: roughly 45 ophthalmopathy, some 75 hyperthyroidism and some 17 hyperthyroidism-to-ophthalmopathy patients. In five to seven hyperthyroidism patients, the T-cell repertoire of thyroid tissue was compared with the T-cell repertoire of blood. Following sample collection, hyperthyroidism patients were given methimazole at a starting dose of 30 mg daily, and ophthalmopathy patients were given high-dose intravenous methylprednisolone. What the work shows at the level of the full study, not this receptor alone: Among expanded thyroid clonotypes with frequency above 0.001, most also showed up in blood, which suggests that blood repertoires may reflect the thyroid immune response. Sample size was not statistically predetermined, and group allocation was not concealed from the investigators. In validation, the model predicted ophthalmopathy progression with about 71% sensitivity and 72.22% specificity; 12 predicted patients were CT-confirmed with GO in a median of around 6 months. In cross-validation, the 13-signature model distinguished ophthalmopathy from stable hyperthyroidism with just over 85% sensitivity and around 84% specificity, while in the test set the corresponding values were approximately 80% and 75%.

For repertoire sequencing, TCR beta CDR3 regions were amplified from RNA transcripts. The first round of RT-PCR was done with HTBI primers and the Qiagen OneStep RT-PCR kit, and was followed by a second round of multiplex PCR, then size selection and purification. The libraries underwent paired-end sequencing with 100 bp reads on an Illumina HiSeq2000. Processing in the source paper ran as follows. SOAPnuke was used to process the reads, removing any read that contained adapters or uncalled bases, had a mean Phred below 15, or lacked an exact match to the constant primer or identifier. High-quality paired reads were merged with COPE v1.2.5. Unique nucleotide sequences were defined as clonotypes and aligned to IMGT TRB V, D and J references using MiTCR v1.1. The analysis was limited to V-J combinations with a frequency above 0.0001, which together covered approximately 99% of the repertoires. For each V-J combination, a TCR clonal expansion and chaos score was defined as F50 clonal expansion divided by the chaos observed in the TCRdist matrix. Welch's t-statistics and random forest were used to reduce features to approximately 13 V-J combinations, which were fed into a naive Bayes classifier. The Morisita-Horn index was used to measure how similar the thyroid and blood repertoires were. TCRdb reprocessed the public reads (quality trimming at Q25 with fastp, clone calling with MiXCR) and kept in-frame beta chains. Here each entry gathers all rows of one CDR3 protein and keeps the most common genes and DNA. The V and J calls were not made by the authors but by TCRdb's processing. This sample holds hundreds of thousands of distinct CDR3 sequences; about 20% were observed only once. The ten largest account for more than 5.5% of the sample.

For CDR1 and CDR2, the germline V gene lists MDHEN and SYDVKM. Its CDR3 holds 14 amino acids, cysteine through phenylalanine. The sequence is cut down to CDR3 DNA, 42 bases in frame from base 1. V and J are trimmed by 9 bases and 0 bases, and the gene matches miss 6 bases of the junction. Stable hyperthyroidism was defined as no progression to ophthalmopathy within 18 months of follow-up. The hyperthyroidism patients were 18 to 65 years old and newly diagnosed, with a disease duration of less than 2 months. Anyone with other autoimmune diseases, uncontrolled infections, pregnancy or lactation was excluded from the study. Diagnosis was based on clinical symptoms, serum thyroxine, TRAb, thyroid ultrasound and orbital computed tomography. PBMCs were isolated from 10 ml of fresh peripheral blood by Ficoll-Paque density gradient centrifugation. Trizol reagent was used to extract the total RNA, and its quality was then checked on an Agilent 2100 Bioanalyzer.

Comments on this clonotype: The clone's antigen remains unknown. Base-call qualities are not available, and no considerably larger clone is one nucleotide away.

The chain uses TRBV28 and TRBJ1-1, with TRBD1 matching 8 junction bases. The sequence was obtained from a woman aged 18-35 years with stable Graves' hyperthyroidism. Some clones in this sample may be carry-over from other donors' samples. Donor details come from another sample of the same person, matched by shared clones. The sequenced sample was peripheral blood. In nucleotides, the sequence is TGTGCCAGTCTCGACAGGGGAATGAACACTGAAGCTTTCTTT. Translation gives CASLDRGMNTEAFF.